Listed below are T cell receptor beta chains from one sample, sequenced in a study of blood T cells in healthy people across ages. TCRdb ran MiXCR on the 5' RACE reads and lists one entry per CDR3 protein. This table holds some 1,500,000 distinct CDR3 sequences, roughly 43% found once. The sequenced sample consisted of blood. The receptors here all came from a woman aged 18-29 years in good health. Both conserved end residues are part of each CDR3. D genes are given only for firm matches. Where a row states a size, it is once, few, many or the class of an expanded clone; other rows omit it.

d_gene,abundance,j_gene,v_gene,CDR3aa,CDR3nt
.,.,TRBJ1-2,TRBV2,CASSGTGKGGYTF,TGTGCCAGCAGTGGGACCGGTAAGGGTGGCTACACCTTC
TRBD1,.,TRBJ2-7,TRBV20-1,CSPLDRGNSYEQYF,TGCAGCCCTTTAGACAGGGGAAACTCCTACGAGCAGTACTTC
TRBD1,.,TRBJ1-1,TRBV7-9,CASSLGDRGRTEAFF,TGTGCCAGCAGCTTAGGGGACAGGGGTAGGACTGAAGCTTTCTTT
.,.,TRBJ2-7,TRBV7-2,CASSPGLGGSYEQYF,TGTGCCAGCAGCCCAGGGCTGGGGGGATCCTACGAGCAGTACTTC
.,.,TRBJ2-1,TRBV12-3/TRBV12-4,CASSLDRVMHEQFF,TGTGCCAGCAGTTTAGACCGTGTGATGCATGAGCAGTTCTTC
TRBD1,.,TRBJ2-6,TRBV2,CASAGGQGVLSGANVLTF,TGTGCCAGCGCCGGGGGACAGGGCGTTCTCTCTGGGGCCAACGTCCTGACTTTC
TRBD1,.,TRBJ1-2,TRBV18,CASSSTGTGHYGYTF,TGTGCCAGCTCATCTACCGGGACAGGGCACTATGGCTACACCTTC
.,.,TRBJ1-1,TRBV6-1,CASRSPRGNTEAFF,TGTGCCAGCAGGAGCCCTAGGGGGAACACTGAAGCTTTCTTT
.,few,TRBJ1-1,TRBV15,CATSGDSDLAEAFF,TGTGCCACCAGCGGAGATTCCGATTTGGCTGAAGCTTTCTTT
TRBD2,few,TRBJ2-1,TRBV6-5,CASSFVAGGYNEQFF,TGTGCCAGCAGTTTCGTAGCGGGAGGCTACAATGAGCAGTTCTTC
.,few,TRBJ1-1,TRBV29-1,CSVLATNTEAFF,TGCAGCGTCCTTGCGACCAACACTGAAGCTTTCTTT
TRBD2,.,TRBJ2-3,TRBV20-1,CSATKRGGRSDTQYF,TGCAGTGCTACTAAGCGGGGGGGCCGGTCAGATACGCAGTATTTT
.,.,TRBJ1-1,TRBV5-1,CASSPGQSGTEAFF,TGCGCCAGCAGCCCTGGACAGTCGGGCACTGAAGCTTTCTTT
.,once,TRBJ1-2,TRBV27,CASSRAVTGANYGYTF,TGTGCCAGCAGTAGAGCAGTGACAGGAGCTAACTATGGCTACACCTTC
TRBD2,few,TRBJ2-1,TRBV11-2,CASSPSSTSGNNEQFF,TGTGCCAGCAGCCCGAGTAGTACTAGCGGAAACAATGAGCAGTTCTTC
.,once,TRBJ2-7,TRBV7-9,CASSFENSYEQYF,TGTGCCAGCAGCTTCGAGAATTCCTACGAGCAGTACTTC
TRBD2,.,TRBJ2-7,TRBV20-1,CSATGTSRAYEQYF,TGCAGTGCTACTGGGACTAGCCGTGCCTACGAGCAGTACTTC
TRBD2,.,TRBJ2-7,TRBV4-3,CASSPTSASYNEQYF,TGCGCCAGCAGCCCGACTAGCGCCTCATACAATGAGCAGTACTTC
.,.,TRBJ1-5,TRBV6-2/TRBV6-3,CASSAQNRRGQPQHF,TGTGCCAGCAGTGCACAGAATCGCAGAGGCCAGCCCCAGCATTTT
.,.,TRBJ2-7,TRBV12-3/TRBV12-4,CASSVAGPDEQYF,TGTGCCAGCAGTGTGGCAGGCCCCGACGAGCAGTACTTC